One sample yielded the 27 T cell receptor beta chains listed below, sequenced in a study of blood T cell repertoires in COVID-19. Profiled with immunoSEQ multiplex PCR; TCRdb holds only in-frame clones, not every one. Of approximately 70,000 clones in the sample, 82% are singletons; the top ten hold around 20%. Sequenced sample: peripheral blood. These receptors all stem from a human donor in a cohort sampled during active COVID-19.

This chain uses TRBV5-1 with TRBJ2-7, with D tentatively TRBD1 (6 bases). The germline gives CDR1 SGHRS, CDR2 YFSETQ. V lost 0 bases and J lost 5, with 12 bases in between. This CDR3 spans 14 amino acids. In DNA form, the CDR3 reads TGCGCCAGCAGCTTGGCCAACTACAGGGACGAGCAGTACTTC. This gives the protein CASSLANYRDEQYF.

This clone was seen only a few times. The chain is built from TRBV5-1 and TRBJ2-1; TRBD1 might be the D (5 bases). This CDR3 has 14 amino acids. The germline V and J ends were trimmed by 0 bases and 3 bases, with 7 bases remaining between them. In germline, CDR1 is SGHRS, CDR2 YFSETQ. Here the CDR3 DNA reads TGCGCCAGCAGCTTGGCCGACAGCTACAATGAGCAGTTCTTC. This codes for CASSLADSYNEQFF.

The gene calls are TRBV29-1 and TRBJ1-1, with D perhaps TRBD1 (5 bases). This CDR3 comprises 12 residues. V was cut by 7 bases and J by 6 bases, with 15 bases left in between. Germline-derived CDR1 and CDR2 are SQVTM and ANQGSEA. This CDR3 reads CSGGQDFSEAFF. The CDR3 DNA is TGCAGCGGTGGACAAGATTTCTCTGAAGCTTTCTTT.

This clone was detected once. This chain joins TRBV12-3 or TRBV12-4 and TRBJ2-5, with D unresolved. Trimming stripped 3 bases from V and 3 bases from J, with 5 bases between. The CDR3 loop spans 12 amino acids. CDR3 DNA sequence: TGTGCCAGCAGTTTGTCAGAAGAGACCCAGTACTTC. Its translation: CASSLSEETQYF.

The chain recombines TRBV6-1 with TRBJ2-7; a weak D match, TRBD1 (5 bases). The CDR3 contains 15 residues. V dropped 2 bases and J dropped 2 bases, with 13 bases sitting between them. Looked up from germline, CDR1 is MNHNS and CDR2 is SASEGT. The DNA for the CDR3 is TGTGCCAGCAGTGAATATGTGCAGGGTGCCTACGAGCAGTACTTC. It translates to CASSEYVQGAYEQYF.

The CDR3 sequence is CASSVGQAPGYTF. The DNA of the CDR3 is TGTGCCAGCAGCGTCGGACAGGCCCCTGGCTACACCTTC. This rearrangement joins TRBV7-2 to TRBJ1-2; 7 bases are a match to TRBD1. Losses at the gene ends were 5 bases for V and 7 bases for J; bases not matched to a gene: 7. Germline CDR1 is SGHTA and CDR2 is FQGNSA. CDR3 size: 13 residues.

The gene calls are TRBV7-9 and TRBJ1-2, with D tentatively TRBD1 (6 bases). The CDR3 spans 14 residues. Per germline, CDR1 SEHNR and CDR2 FQNEAQ (reference sequence). The ends were cut back, 1 base at V and 0 bases at J, with 6 bases in the middle. The CDR3 spells CASSLGQANYGYTF. For the CDR3, the DNA is TGTGCCAGCAGCTTAGGACAGGCTAACTATGGCTACACCTTC.

The chain combines TRBV6-1 with TRBJ2-7, with 7 positions matching TRBD2. This CDR3 is 15 amino acids long. J gave up 3 bases and V 1 base, and 6 bases lay outside the gene matches. Per the germline V gene, CDR1 is MNHNS and CDR2 is SASEGT. CDR3 loop: CASSEGGGDLYEQYF. DNA of the CDR3: TGTGCCAGCAGTGAAGGTGGGGGGGACCTCTACGAGCAGTACTTC.

This chain links TRBV9 with TRBJ1-1; 9 positions agree with TRBD1. Germline V CDR1 and CDR2: SGDLS, YYNGEE. The CDR3 has 16 residues. V shed 3 bases, J shed 5 bases, and the junction held 11 bases outside the gene matches. The CDR3 DNA follows: TGTGCCAGCAGCGACCCCCCGGGACAGGGTGAGACTGAAGCTTTCTTT. Translating it yields CASSDPPGQGETEAFF.

The gene calls are TRBV18 and TRBJ2-7; TRBD1 matches 7 bases. The V segment lost 3 bases and the J segment 7 bases; nucleotides outside the gene matches: 12. CDR3 length: 15 residues. Germline lookup yields CDR1 KGHSH and CDR2 LQKENI. CDR3 sequence: CASSPTGTDYEEQYF. CDR3 sequence (DNA): TGTGCCAGCTCACCCACCGGGACAGACTACGAGGAGCAGTACTTC.

The chain couples TRBV6-1 to TRBJ2-7; no definite D call. The V end was cut by 2 bases, the J end by 4 bases, with 9 bases between. The CDR3 sequence is 13 residues long. Germline V gene data show CDR1 as MNHNS and CDR2 as SASEGT. The CDR3 protein is CASSESRIYEQYF. Here the CDR3 DNA reads TGTGCCAGCAGTGAATCCAGGATATACGAGCAGTACTTC.

CDR3 sequence reads: CASSSGLAGGYEQYF. Here the CDR3 DNA reads TGTGCCAGCAGTTCGGGACTAGCGGGAGGATACGAGCAGTACTTC. The chain uses TRBV6-2 or TRBV6-3 and TRBJ2-7, with 15 bases lining up with TRBD2. The CDR3 sequence is 15 residues long. Looked up from germline, CDR1 is MNHEY and CDR2 is SVGEGT. With 4 bases clipped from V and 4 bases from J, the junction kept 2 bases outside the gene matches.

This clone was observed a few times. This rearrangement joins TRBV6-5 to TRBJ1-6; D is ambiguous. Germline lookup yields CDR1 MNHEY and CDR2 SVGAGI. The CDR3 is made up of 15 amino acids. Trimming stripped 6 bases from V and 0 bases from J, with 9 bases between. As DNA, the CDR3 is TGTGCCAGCAGGGGAGTGTTCTCCTATAATTCACCCCTCCACTTT. It yields the protein CASRGVFSYNSPLHF.

This chain joins TRBV6-5 and TRBJ1-1; TRBD1 is a possible D gene (6 bases). V lost 6 bases and J 8 bases, leaving 13 bases between the germline ends. The CDR3 contains 12 residues. The germline CDR1 and CDR2 sequences are MNHEY and SVGAGI. The CDR3 reads CASRIDRREAFF. The CDR3 DNA sequence: TGTGCCAGCAGGATCGACAGGCGCGAAGCTTTCTTT.

The chain is built from TRBV5-4 and TRBJ1-1, with TRBD1 matching 7 bases. CDR3 length: 15 amino acids. Germline assignment: CDR1 SGHNT and CDR2 YYREEE (reference sequence). V lost 4 bases to trimming and J lost 0 bases; unmatched junction nucleotides: 6. Here the CDR3 reads CASSPGQRMNTEAFF. CDR3 nucleotides: TGTGCCAGCAGCCCGGGACAGCGGATGAACACTGAAGCTTTCTTT.

The chain employs TRBV7-9 and TRBJ1-1; D uncertain. The CDR3 loop spans 14 amino acids. The germline V and J ends were trimmed by 2 bases and 3 bases, with 10 bases remaining between them. CDR1 and CDR2 (germline): SEHNR, FQNEAQ (reference sequence). The CDR3 DNA is TGTGCCAGCAGCTTAATGGCGGGTTACACTGAAGCTTTCTTT. It encodes CASSLMAGYTEAFF.

The chain joins TRBV4-1 to TRBJ1-1, with 7 bases fitting TRBD1. Germline V gene data show CDR1 as MGHRA and CDR2 as YSYEKL. The ends lost 1 base at V and 1 base at J; junction bases unmatched: 3. This CDR3 has 15 amino acids. CDR3: CASSQAGTANTEAFF. Written as DNA, the CDR3 is TGCGCCAGCAGCCAAGCCGGGACAGCGAACACTGAAGCTTTCTTT.

CDR3 DNA sequence: TGTGCCAGCAGCTTATCTGTGCAGGGGGCGGGTGGCTACACCTTC. This gives the protein CASSLSVQGAGGYTF. V and J are TRBV7-9 and TRBJ1-2; 8 nucleotides line up with TRBD1. Germline V gene sequence: CDR1 SEHNR, CDR2 FQNEAQ (reference sequence). CDR3 length: 15 amino acids. The V gene end was trimmed by 2 bases and the J gene end by 7 bases; junction bases not matched to a gene: 9. The full variable domain, in which reference TRBV7-9 and TRBJ1-2 provide the parts outside the CDR3, is DTGVSQNPRHKITKRGQNVTFRCDPISEHNRLYWYRQTLGQGPEFLTYFQNEAQLEKSRLLSDRFSAERPKGSFSTLEIQRTEQGDSAMYLCASSLSVQGAGGYTFGSGTRLTVV.

CDR3 amino acids: CASSQADRAYGYTF. The CDR3 bases are TGTGCCAGCAGCCAAGCGGACAGGGCCTATGGCTACACCTTC. The chain combines TRBV3-1 (or the pseudogene TRBV3-2) with TRBJ1-2; TRBD1 matches at 8 bases. The junction had 2 bases not matched to a gene; V was cut back by 1 base and J by 4 bases. The germline V gene has CDR1 LGHDT and CDR2 YNNKEL (reference sequence). This CDR3 is built from 14 residues.

V and J are TRBV4-3 and TRBJ2-1; D call uncertain. V was pared by 1 base and J by 6 bases, with 7 bases between. Germline CDR1 and CDR2: LGHNA and YSLEER. The CDR3 covers 13 residues. The CDR3 spells CASSQVFGNEQFF. In DNA form, the CDR3 reads TGCGCCAGCAGCCAAGTTTTCGGCAATGAGCAGTTCTTC.

The J gene is TRBJ2-7, the V gene TRBV4-2; 8 bases match TRBD2. CDR1 and CDR2 (germline): LGHNA, YNFKEQ. J gave up 2 bases and V 0 bases, and 3 bases lay outside the gene matches. This CDR3 spans 15 amino acids. The CDR3 nucleotides are TGTGCCAGCAGCCAAGACGGGGGGGGAGCCTACGAGCAGTACTTC. Translating it yields CASSQDGGGAYEQYF.

The J gene is TRBJ1-1, the V gene TRBV4-1; D call uncertain. Trimming took 4 bases from V and 3 from J, leaving 9 bases between them. In germline, CDR1 is MGHRA, CDR2 YSYEKL. This CDR3 spans 13 amino acids. The DNA for the CDR3 is TGCGCCAGCAGCCCGCGATGGTACACTGAAGCTTTCTTT. Protein sequence: CASSPRWYTEAFF.

This sequence joins TRBV13 and TRBJ2-7; no reliable D call. CDR3 size: 13 residues. Germline V gene sequence: CDR1 PRHDT, CDR2 FYEKMQ (reference sequence). Between the trimmed V and J ends, which lost 3 bases and 3 bases, there was a span of 9 bases. CDR3: CASSFFRSYEQYF. CDR3 sequence (DNA): TGTGCCAGCAGCTTCTTTCGGAGCTACGAGCAGTACTTC.

This clone has just one count. This chain connects TRBV6-5 to TRBJ1-2, with D maybe TRBD1 (6 bases). V was cut by 10 bases and J by 7 bases, with 19 bases left in between. The length of the CDR3 is 13 residues. Germline values: CDR1 MNHEY, CDR2 SVGAGI. The CDR3 bases are TGTGCCACCCAGGGGCAGGGAAGGGGTGGCTACACCTTC. Amino acids: CATQGQGRGGYTF.

This clone was counted between two and nine times. The CDR3 DNA reads TGCGCCAGCAGCTTGGGCCAGGGTGATGGCTACACCTTC. It specifies CASSLGQGDGYTF. V is TRBV5-1 and J is TRBJ1-2; the D gene is possibly TRBD1 (5 bases). The CDR3 spans 13 residues. Per the germline V gene, CDR1 is SGHRS and CDR2 is YFSETQ. V was pared by 0 bases and J by 6 bases, with 9 bases between.

The chain has TRBV30 and TRBJ1-5; D may be TRBD1 (5 bases). CDR1 and CDR2 (germline): GTSNPN, SVGIG (reference sequence). The CDR3 sequence is 13 residues long. CDR3 region: CGLWQGGNQPQHF. CDR3 in DNA: TGTGGCTTGTGGCAGGGCGGCAATCAGCCCCAGCATTTT.

CDR3 protein: CASSLVVHQRSSYNEQFF. CDR3 sequence (DNA): TGTGCCAGCAGCTTAGTAGTGCACCAGAGGAGCTCCTACAATGAGCAGTTCTTC. The J gene is TRBJ2-1, the V gene TRBV11-2; D gene uncertain. V lost 1 base to trimming and J lost 0 bases, with 16 bases between them. Per the germline V gene, CDR1 is SGHAT and CDR2 is FQNNGV. The CDR3 consists of 18 residues.